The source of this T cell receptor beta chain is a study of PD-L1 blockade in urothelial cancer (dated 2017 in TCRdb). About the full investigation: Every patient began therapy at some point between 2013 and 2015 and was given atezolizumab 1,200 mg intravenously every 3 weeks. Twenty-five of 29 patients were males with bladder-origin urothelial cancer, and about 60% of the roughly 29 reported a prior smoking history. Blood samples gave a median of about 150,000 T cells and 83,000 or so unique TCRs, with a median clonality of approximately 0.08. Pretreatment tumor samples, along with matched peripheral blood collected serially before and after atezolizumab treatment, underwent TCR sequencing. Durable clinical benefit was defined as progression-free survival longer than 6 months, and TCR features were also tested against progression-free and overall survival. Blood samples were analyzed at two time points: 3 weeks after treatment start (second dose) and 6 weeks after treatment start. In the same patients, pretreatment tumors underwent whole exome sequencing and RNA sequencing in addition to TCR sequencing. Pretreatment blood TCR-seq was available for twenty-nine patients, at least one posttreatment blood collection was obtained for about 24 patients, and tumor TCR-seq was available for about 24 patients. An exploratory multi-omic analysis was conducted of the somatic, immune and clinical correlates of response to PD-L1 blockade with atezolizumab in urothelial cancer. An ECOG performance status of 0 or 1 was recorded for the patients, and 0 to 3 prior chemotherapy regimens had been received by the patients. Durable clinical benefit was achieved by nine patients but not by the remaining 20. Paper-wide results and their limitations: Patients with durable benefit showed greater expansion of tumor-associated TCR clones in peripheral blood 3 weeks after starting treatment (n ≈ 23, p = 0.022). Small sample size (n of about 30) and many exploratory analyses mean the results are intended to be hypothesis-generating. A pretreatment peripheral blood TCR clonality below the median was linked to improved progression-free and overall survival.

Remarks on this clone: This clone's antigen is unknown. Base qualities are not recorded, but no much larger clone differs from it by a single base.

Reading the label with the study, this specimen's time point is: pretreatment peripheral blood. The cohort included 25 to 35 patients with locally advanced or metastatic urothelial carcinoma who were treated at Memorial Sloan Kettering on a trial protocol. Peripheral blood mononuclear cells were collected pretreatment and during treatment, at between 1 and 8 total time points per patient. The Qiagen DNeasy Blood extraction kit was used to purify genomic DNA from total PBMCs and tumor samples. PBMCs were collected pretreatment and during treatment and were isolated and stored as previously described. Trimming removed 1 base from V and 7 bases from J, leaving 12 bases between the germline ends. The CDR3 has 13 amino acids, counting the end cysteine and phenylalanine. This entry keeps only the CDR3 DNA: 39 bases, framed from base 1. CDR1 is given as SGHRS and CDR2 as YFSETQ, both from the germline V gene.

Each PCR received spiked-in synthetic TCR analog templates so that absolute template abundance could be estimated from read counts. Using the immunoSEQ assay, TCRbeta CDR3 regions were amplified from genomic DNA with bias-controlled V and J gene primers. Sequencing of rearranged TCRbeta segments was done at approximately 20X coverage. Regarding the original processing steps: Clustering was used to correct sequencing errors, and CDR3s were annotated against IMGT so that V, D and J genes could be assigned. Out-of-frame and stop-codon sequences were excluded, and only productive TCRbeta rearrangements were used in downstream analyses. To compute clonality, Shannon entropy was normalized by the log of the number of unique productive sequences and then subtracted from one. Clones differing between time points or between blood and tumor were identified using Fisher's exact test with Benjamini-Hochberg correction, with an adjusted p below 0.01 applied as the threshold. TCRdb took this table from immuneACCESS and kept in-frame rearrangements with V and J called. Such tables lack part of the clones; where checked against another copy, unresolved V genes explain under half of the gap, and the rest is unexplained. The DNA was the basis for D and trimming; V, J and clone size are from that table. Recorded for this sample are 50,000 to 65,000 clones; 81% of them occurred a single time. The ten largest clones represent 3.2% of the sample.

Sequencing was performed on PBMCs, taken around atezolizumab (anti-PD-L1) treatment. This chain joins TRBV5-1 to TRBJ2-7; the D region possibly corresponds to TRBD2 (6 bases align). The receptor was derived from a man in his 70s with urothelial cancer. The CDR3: CASSLQPSVEQYF. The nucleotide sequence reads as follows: TGCGCCAGCAGCTTGCAACCTAGCGTGGAGCAGTACTTC.